The 27 T cell receptor beta chains in this list originate from one sample, sequenced in a study of blood T cells in healthy people across ages. Using a J-beta primer mix together with a sample-barcoded 5' primer, a second PCR was run for 7 to 11 cycles. MiXCR, applied by TCRdb to the 5' RACE reads, yields one record per CDR3 protein. In the table there are 1.5 million to 2 million distinct CDR3 sequences, approximately 50% of which are singletons. Sequenced material: blood. These receptors originate from a woman between 40 and 50 years old in good health.

In its sample, this clonotype was seen a few times. The chain employs TRBV7-2 and TRBJ2-3; 14 bases fit TRBD2. This CDR3 spans 17 amino acids. Germline CDR1 and CDR2: SGHTA and FQGNSA. The junction had 6 bases not matched to a gene; V was cut back by 2 bases and J by 5 bases. The CDR3 is CASSLSRTSGGLDTQYF. The CDR3 bases are TGTGCCAGCAGCTTATCCCGGACTAGCGGGGGGCTAGATACGCAGTATTTT.

There are a few counts of this clonotype. CDR3 loop: CATRGGRAAGSSYNEQFF. CDR3 DNA: TGTGCCACCAGAGGCGGGCGAGCCGCAGGGTCCTCCTACAATGAGCAGTTCTTC. The chain recombines TRBV15 with TRBJ2-1; D may match TRBD1 or TRBD2 (5 bases each). V was cut by 6 bases and J by 0 bases, with 21 bases left in between. This CDR3 has 18 residues. CDR1 and CDR2 from the germline V gene are LNHNV and YYDKDF (reference sequence).

The table lists this clonotype with a few counts. The chain couples TRBV4-3 to TRBJ2-3; 7 bases are shared with TRBD1. Germline CDR1 and CDR2: LGHNA and YSLEER. Unmatched junction bases numbered 12, after V lost 0 bases and J lost 6 bases. CDR3 length: 17 residues. This CDR3 reads CASSQEGAGGIGDTQYF. The CDR3 bases are TGCGCCAGCAGCCAAGAAGGCGCAGGGGGAATAGGGGATACGCAGTATTTT.

The genes are TRBV20-1 and TRBJ1-2, with 8 positions matching TRBD1. Germline lookup yields CDR1 DFQATT and CDR2 SNEGSKA (reference sequence). CDR3 length equals 15 residues. The J segment lost 8 bases and the V segment lost 0 bases, leaving 11 bases of the junction unmatched. The CDR3 loop reads CSARDSRTGDRGYTF. The DNA of the CDR3 is TGCAGTGCTAGAGACTCCCGCACAGGGGACAGGGGCTACACCTTC.

The chain employs TRBV28 and TRBJ2-7; 9 bases map to TRBD1. This CDR3 region has 15 residues. The germline V gene has CDR1 MDHEN and CDR2 SYDVKM. The V and J ends lost 9 bases and 6 bases, in that order; junction bases with no gene match: 15. The CDR3 DNA is TGTGCCAGTCGAATTAACCACGGGACAGGGTCCGAGCAGTACTTC. Its protein product is CASRINHGTGSEQYF.

This clonotype has more than one count but fewer than ten. J is TRBJ2-1 and V is TRBV7-9; D not resolved. V was cut by 6 bases and J by 0 bases, with 9 bases left in between. The CDR3 loop spans 14 amino acids. The V gene's germline CDR1 is SEHNR and CDR2 FQNEAQ (reference sequence). The CDR3 loop reads CASSLQISYNEQFF. CDR3 nucleotides: TGTGCCAGCAGTTTACAGATCTCCTACAATGAGCAGTTCTTC. Together with reference TRBV7-9 and TRBJ2-1, the CDR3 gives the full variable domain: DTGVSQNPRHKITKRGQNVTFRCDPISEHNRLYWYRQTLGQGPEFLTYFQNEAQLEKSRLLSDRFSAERPKGSFSTLEIQRTEQGDSAMYLCASSLQISYNEQFFGPGTRLTVL.

The V call is TRBV9, the J call TRBJ1-2, with D possibly TRBD1 on 5 matching bases. Germline values: CDR1 SGDLS, CDR2 YYNGEE. This CDR3 has 14 residues. V shed 3 bases and J shed 4 bases, with 13 bases lying between them. For the CDR3, the DNA is TGTGCCAGCAGCGCACGAAGGGGTTCCTATGGCTACACCTTC. Its protein product is CASSARRGSYGYTF.

This clonotype has only a few counts. V gene TRBV6-2 or TRBV6-3 combines with J gene TRBJ2-7; D gene ambiguous. V lost 7 bases and J lost 6, with 10 bases in between. The CDR3 has 11 residues. The germline V gene encodes CDR1 MNHEY and CDR2 SVGEGT. The CDR3, as DNA: TGTGCCAGCACATCCGCAACCGAGCAGTACTTC. Its translation: CASTSATEQYF.

The chain recombines TRBV29-1 with TRBJ1-2; TRBD1 matches 8 bases. The CDR3 sequence is 14 residues long. V lost 2 bases to trimming and J lost 6 bases; unmatched junction nucleotides: 8. Germline assignment: CDR1 SQVTM and CDR2 ANQGSEA. The CDR3 spells CSVELTGEDDGYTF. In DNA form, the CDR3 reads TGCAGCGTTGAATTGACAGGGGAAGATGATGGCTACACCTTC.

The J gene is TRBJ2-5, the V gene TRBV18; D is possibly TRBD1 or TRBD2 (5 bases each). V was shortened by 5 bases and J by 4 bases, with 14 bases between the two germline ends. Germline values: CDR1 KGHSH, CDR2 LQKENI. CDR3 length: 14 residues. In nucleotides, the CDR3 is TGTGCCAGCTCATCCCTGTCGGGGCCAGAGACCCAGTACTTC. Its protein is CASSSLSGPETQYF.

The chain combines TRBV9 with TRBJ1-2, with 8 nucleotides matching TRBD1. This CDR3 region has 14 residues. Germline V gene sequence: CDR1 SGDLS, CDR2 YYNGEE. The ends lost 6 bases at V and 4 bases at J; junction bases unmatched: 8. As DNA, the CDR3 is TGTGCCAGCAAGAGCGGTACAGGGGGCTATGGCTACACCTTC. Protein: CASKSGTGGYGYTF.

This clonotype appeared a few times. One base away lies a much larger clone, so this may be a sequencing read error. This rearrangement joins TRBV7-2 to TRBJ2-1; tentatively, D is TRBD1 (7 bases). V was clipped by 0 bases and J by 9 bases, with 18 bases between them. The V gene's germline CDR1 is SGHTA and CDR2 FQGNSA. CDR3 length equals 16 residues. The DNA for the CDR3 is TGTGCCAGCAGCTTAGCCGCCCAGGGGGGTCGGGGTGAGCAGTTCTTC. It encodes CASSLAAQGGRGEQFF.

The rearrangement joins TRBV6-5 to TRBJ1-1, with a possible D match to TRBD1 (5 bases). CDR3 length: 13 residues. Germline V gives CDR1 MNHEY, CDR2 SVGAGI. V was shortened by 5 bases and J by 10 bases, with 17 bases between the two germline ends. CDR3 bases: TGTGCCAGCAGTCTGAACGGGGGAGCTGGAGCTTTCTTT. Protein: CASSLNGGAGAFF.

This clonotype was counted between two and nine times. The chain links TRBV29-1 to TRBJ1-5, with D unresolved. The V end was cut by 4 bases, the J end by 3 bases, with 10 bases between. Germline V CDR1 and CDR2: SQVTM, ANQGSEA. The CDR3 contains 13 residues. CDR3 loop: CSVVDGYNQPQHF. As DNA, the CDR3 is TGCAGCGTTGTGGATGGTTACAATCAGCCCCAGCATTTT.

The chain uses TRBV28 and TRBJ2-1; 8 bases agree with TRBD2. This CDR3 comprises 16 residues. CDR1 is MDHEN and CDR2 is SYDVKM in the germline V gene. V gave up 4 bases and J gave up 2 bases; unmatched junction bases: 7. The CDR3: CASSSSSGGTYNEQFF. CDR3 nucleotide sequence: TGTGCCAGCAGTTCTTCTTCGGGGGGGACCTACAATGAGCAGTTCTTC.

This rearrangement joins TRBV12-3 or TRBV12-4 to TRBJ2-1; TRBD1 might be the D (6 bases). V lost 1 base and J lost 13, with 17 bases in between. This CDR3 contains 14 residues. The CDR3 DNA sequence: TGTGCCAGCAGTTTAGGAGGGGGAACTGAGACCCAGTTCTTC. It specifies CASSLGGGTETQFF.

This clonotype was counted a few times. V and J are TRBV5-1 and TRBJ1-2, with TRBD1 as a possible D gene (5 bases). The germline gives CDR1 SGHRS, CDR2 YFSETQ. The CDR3 spans 15 residues. Between the trimmed V and J ends, which lost 4 bases and 1 base, there was a span of 14 bases. The CDR3 reads CASSGRDASNYGYTF. CDR3 DNA: TGCGCCAGCAGCGGCCGGGACGCTAGTAACTATGGCTACACCTTC.

This clonotype has a handful of counts. This sequence joins TRBV20-1 and TRBJ2-5, with 9 bases identical to TRBD2. CDR1 and CDR2 from the germline V gene are DFQATT and SNEGSKA (reference sequence). CDR3 length: 11 residues. The CDR3 nucleotides read TGCAATCCGACTAGCGGAGAGACCCAGTACTTC. It is translated as CNPTSGETQYF.

This clonotype came up a few times. The rearrangement links TRBV19 to TRBJ2-1; D is ambiguous. The V end was cut by 8 bases, the J end by 7 bases, with 9 bases between. Germline loops: CDR1 LNHDA, CDR2 SQIVND (reference sequence). The CDR3 runs 11 residues. The CDR3 DNA reads as TGTGCCAGTTCTTCCATGAATGAGCAGTTCTTC. Protein: CASSSMNEQFF.

A few counts support this clonotype. The rearrangement uses TRBV7-3 and TRBJ2-1; 10 nucleotides agree with TRBD2. Per germline, CDR1 SGHTA and CDR2 FQGTGA. The V and J ends lost 1 base and 5 bases, in that order; junction bases with no gene match: 2. The CDR3 totals 15 residues. Written as DNA, the CDR3 is TGTGCCAGCAGCTTAAAGCTAGCGGGGGACAATGAGCAGTTCTTC. Protein: CASSLKLAGDNEQFF. Using reference TRBV7-3 and TRBJ2-1 for the parts outside the CDR3, the full variable domain is GAGVSQTPSNKVTEKGKYVELRCDPISGHTALYWYRQSLGQGPEFLIYFQGTGAADDSGLPNDRFFAVRPEGSVSTLKIQRTERGDSAVYLCASSLKLAGDNEQFFGPGTRLTVL.

V and J are TRBV5-4 and TRBJ2-7, with 8 bases matching TRBD1. The V gene's germline CDR1 is SGHNT and CDR2 YYREEE (reference sequence). The V gene end was trimmed by 0 bases and the J gene end by 5 bases; junction bases not matched to a gene: 7. This CDR3 comprises 15 residues. This CDR3 is CASSLDTGGLDEQYF. The CDR3 nucleotides are TGTGCCAGCAGCTTGGATACAGGGGGGTTGGACGAGCAGTACTTC.

The CDR3 loop reads CASSPDRVSRQPQHF. The CDR3 DNA reads as TGTGCCAGCAGTCCCGACAGGGTATCGCGGCAGCCCCAGCATTTT. The chain uses TRBV27 and TRBJ1-5, with TRBD1 matching 7 bases. The CDR3 consists of 15 residues. V trimming: 5 bases; J trimming: 7 bases; junction bases outside the gene matches: 11. Looked up from germline, CDR1 is MNHEY and CDR2 is SMNVEV (reference sequence).

This chain joins TRBV10-3 and TRBJ2-7; the match to TRBD2 covers 8 bases. The CDR3 extends over 16 amino acids. Trimming at V came to 0 bases and at J to 1 base, leaving 5 bases not matched to a gene. CDR1 and CDR2 (germline): ENHRY, SYGVKD. CDR3 residues: CAISESGGDRSYEQYF. The CDR3 nucleotides are TGTGCCATCAGTGAGTCCGGGGGGGATCGTTCCTACGAGCAGTACTTC.

The J gene is TRBJ2-6, the V gene TRBV5-1; D assignment may be TRBD1 or TRBD2 (5 bases each). V gave up 4 bases and J gave up 0 bases, with 14 bases separating them. The CDR3 runs 17 residues. Germline CDR1 and CDR2: SGHRS and YFSETQ. The CDR3 sequence is CASSTGTGPSGANVLTF. CDR3 nucleotides: TGCGCCAGCAGCACCGGGACGGGGCCCTCTGGGGCCAACGTCCTGACTTTC.

This clonotype has only one observation. This chain uses TRBV4-3 with TRBJ1-1; perhaps TRBD1 as D (5 bases). CDR3 length: 15 residues. From germline, CDR1 is LGHNA and CDR2 YSLEER. V gave up 3 bases and J gave up 2 bases, with 13 bases separating them. The CDR3 loop is CASSQYRRRNTEAFF. CDR3 nucleotide sequence: TGCGCCAGCAGCCAGTACAGGCGGCGAAACACTGAAGCTTTCTTT.

The chain joins TRBV7-9 to TRBJ2-1, with D hard to call. The CDR3 contains 15 residues. Trimming removed 7 bases from V and 2 bases from J, with 15 bases in between. Germline values: CDR1 SEHNR, CDR2 FQNEAQ (reference sequence). The CDR3, as DNA: TGTGCCAGCAACCTTGGCCTTGGGGCCTACAATGAGCAGTTCTTC. It translates to CASNLGLGAYNEQFF. The complete variable domain, with remaining parts taken from reference TRBV7-9 and TRBJ2-1, reads DTGVSQNPRHKITKRGQNVTFRCDPISEHNRLYWYRQTLGQGPEFLTYFQNEAQLEKSRLLSDRFSAERPKGSFSTLEIQRTEQGDSAMYLCASNLGLGAYNEQFFGPGTRLTVL.

V gene TRBV6-4 combines with J gene TRBJ2-7; no clear D gene. The length of the CDR3 is 14 residues. From germline, CDR1 is MRHNA and CDR2 SNTAGT. V was trimmed by 2 bases and J by 0 bases, leaving 8 bases between them. CDR3 loop: CASSDRLYSYEQYF. The CDR3 DNA sequence: TGTGCCAGCAGTGACCGTCTATACTCCTACGAGCAGTACTTC.